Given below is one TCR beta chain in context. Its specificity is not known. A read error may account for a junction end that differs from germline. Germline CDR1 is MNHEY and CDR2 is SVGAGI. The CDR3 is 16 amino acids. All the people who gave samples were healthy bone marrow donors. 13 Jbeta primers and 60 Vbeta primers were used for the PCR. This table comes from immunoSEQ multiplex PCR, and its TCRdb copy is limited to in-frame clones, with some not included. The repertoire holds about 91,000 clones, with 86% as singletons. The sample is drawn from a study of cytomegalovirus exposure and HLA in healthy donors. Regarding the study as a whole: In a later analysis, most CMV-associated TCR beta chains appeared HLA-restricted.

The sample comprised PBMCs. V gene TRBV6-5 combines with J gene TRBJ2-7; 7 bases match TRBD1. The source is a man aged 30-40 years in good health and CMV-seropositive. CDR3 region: CAGSYISRDSSYEQYF. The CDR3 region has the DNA TGTGCCGGCAGTTACATCTCCCGGGACAGCTCCTACGAGCAGTACTTC.